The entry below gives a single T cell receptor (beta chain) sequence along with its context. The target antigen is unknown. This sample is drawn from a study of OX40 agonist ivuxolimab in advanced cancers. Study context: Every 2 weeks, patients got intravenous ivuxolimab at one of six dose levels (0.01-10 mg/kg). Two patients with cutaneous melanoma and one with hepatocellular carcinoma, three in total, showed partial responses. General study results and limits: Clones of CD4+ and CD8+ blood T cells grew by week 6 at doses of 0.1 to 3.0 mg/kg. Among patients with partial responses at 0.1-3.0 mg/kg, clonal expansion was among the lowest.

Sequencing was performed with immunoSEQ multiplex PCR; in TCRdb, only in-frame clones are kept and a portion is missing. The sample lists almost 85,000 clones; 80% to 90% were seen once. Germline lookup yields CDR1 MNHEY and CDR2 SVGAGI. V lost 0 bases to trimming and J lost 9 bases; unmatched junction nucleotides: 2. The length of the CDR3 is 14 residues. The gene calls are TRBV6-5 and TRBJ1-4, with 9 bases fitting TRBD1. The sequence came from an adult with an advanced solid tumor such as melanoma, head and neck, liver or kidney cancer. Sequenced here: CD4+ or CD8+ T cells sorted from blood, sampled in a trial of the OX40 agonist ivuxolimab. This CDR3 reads CASSYSDRGQKLFF. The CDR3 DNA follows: TGTGCCAGCAGTTACTCGGACAGGGGACAAAAACTGTTTTTT.